The TCR beta chain described here comes from a study of T-cell memory formation after mild COVID-19. CDR3 length: 16 residues. The germline V gene encodes CDR1 SEHNR and CDR2 FQNEAQ (reference sequence). The J segment lost 5 bases and the V segment lost 2 bases, leaving 6 bases of the junction unmatched. TCRdb re-called the 5' RACE reads with MiXCR, one entry per CDR3 protein. The table lists about 250,000 distinct CDR3 sequences, 18% of them singletons, with roughly 23% in the top ten. The sequenced material came from PBMCs or a T cell subset sorted from them (not recorded which). The source is a man between 18 and 35 years old who had mild COVID-19 (a few samples of this study predate the infection). Cell type and time point are not known. This chain links TRBV7-9 with TRBJ2-3, with 11 bases identical to TRBD1. CDR3 amino acids: CASSLPGQGAGDTQYF. In nucleotides, the CDR3 is TGTGCCAGCAGCTTACCAGGACAGGGGGCGGGAGATACGCAGTATTTT.